Shown below are 30 T cell receptor beta chains from a single sample sequenced in a study of glioma-infiltrating T cells. The iRepertoire nested amplicon-rescue multiplex PCR amplified TCR alpha and beta CDR3s from RNA. TCRdb reprocessed the multiplex PCR reads with MiXCR, giving one entry per CDR3 protein. The table has roughly 120,000 distinct CDR3 sequences, roughly 23% seen once. The sequenced sample was glioma tissue, nonneoplastic brain tissue, or PBMCs (not recorded which). These receptors were obtained from a human donor with low-grade glioma or glioblastoma, undergoing nonglioma brain surgery, or in good health (not recorded which).

This clonotype was detected many times. The chain couples TRBV20-1 to TRBJ1-5, with no clear D. Germline CDR1 reads DFQATT; CDR2 reads SNEGSKA (reference sequence). The germline V and J ends were trimmed by 6 bases and 4 bases, with 16 bases remaining between them. The length of the CDR3 is 14 residues. DNA for the CDR3: TGCAGTGCCAGCCGAAACCCGGGAAATCAGCCCCAGCATTTT. It encodes CSASRNPGNQPQHF.

The table lists this clonotype with many counts. Here the CDR3 reads CASSQPGGIGYTF. Written as DNA, the CDR3 is TGTGCCAGCAGCCAGCCTGGGGGCATAGGCTACACCTTC. The V gene is TRBV3-1, the J gene TRBJ1-2; perhaps TRBD1 as D (6 bases). The V and J ends lost 3 bases and 8 bases respectively, with 13 bases between them. The V gene's germline CDR1 is LGHDT and CDR2 YNNKEL (reference sequence). CDR3 size: 13 residues.

This clonotype was counted ten times or more. The chain is built from TRBV7-8 and TRBJ2-1; D possibly corresponds to TRBD2 (6 bases). This CDR3 region has 19 residues. The V gene's germline CDR1 is SGHVS and CDR2 FQNEAQ. The V end was cut by 2 bases, the J end by 5 bases, with 25 bases between. The CDR3 region is CASSLYPPQTSLLNNEQFF. In nucleotides, the CDR3 is TGTGCCAGCAGCTTATACCCCCCCCAAACTAGCCTCCTTAACAATGAGCAGTTCTTC.

As concerns this clonotype: Mismatch with germline at one junction end may stem from a read error. The J gene is TRBJ2-5, the V gene TRBV6-6, with D perhaps assigned TRBD1 or TRBD2 (6 bases each). The germline CDR1 and CDR2 sequences are MNHNY and SVGAGI (reference sequence). This CDR3 comprises 15 residues. Here the CDR3 DNA reads TGTGCCAGCAGGTCTCCTTCCAAGGGGGGAGAGAACCAGTACTTC. Protein product: CASRSPSKGGENQYF.

This clonotype was observed many times. The V gene is TRBV29-1, the J gene TRBJ2-3; 11 bases map to TRBD1. J gave up 6 bases and V 5 bases, and 4 bases lay outside the gene matches. The CDR3 extends over 13 amino acids. In germline, CDR1 is SQVTM, CDR2 ANQGSEA. CDR3 amino acids: CSVRRTGGDTQYF. CDR3 DNA sequence: TGCAGCGTTCGTAGGACAGGGGGCGATACGCAGTATTTT.

In this sample, this clonotype turned up many times. This chain connects TRBV20-1 to TRBJ2-3; 7 nucleotides line up with TRBD2. This CDR3 is built from 15 residues. From germline, CDR1 is DFQATT and CDR2 SNEGSKA (reference sequence). Unmatched junction bases numbered 10, after V lost 5 bases and J lost 2 bases. The CDR3 region is CSAGGGFGVTDTQYF. The DNA of the CDR3 is TGCAGTGCTGGGGGGGGGTTCGGGGTCACAGATACGCAGTATTTT.

To note about this clonotype: This could be a read error, since a much larger clone is one nucleotide away. The V and J genes are TRBV4-1 and TRBJ1-2; TRBD1 agrees at 11 bases. This CDR3 is 14 amino acids long. The germline CDR1 and CDR2 sequences are MGHRA and YSYEKL. CDR3 coding DNA: TGCGCCAGCAGCAAACCGGACAGGGGGCATGGCTGCACCTTC. This sequence encodes CASSKPDRGHGCTF.

This clonotype showed up many times. The chain combines TRBV4-1 with TRBJ2-7, with 11 bases that match TRBD1. The CDR3 is made up of 15 amino acids. Germline CDR1 reads MGHRA; CDR2 reads YSYEKL. Trimming cost V 0 bases and J 7 bases; bases outside gene matches: 5. This CDR3 reads CASSQDGQGAREQYF. CDR3 DNA sequence: TGCGCCAGCAGCCAAGATGGACAGGGGGCGAGGGAGCAGTACTTC.

This clonotype has ten or more counts. This chain connects TRBV4-2 to TRBJ1-6, with D unclear. CDR1 and CDR2 (germline): LGHNA, YNFKEQ. The CDR3 contains 14 residues. V dropped 0 bases and J dropped 8 bases, with 8 bases sitting between them. The CDR3 sequence is CASSQETLDSPLHF. The DNA of the CDR3 is TGTGCCAGCAGCCAAGAGACGCTCGATTCACCCCTCCACTTT.

The sample holds many counts of this clonotype. This chain uses TRBV7-8 with TRBJ2-1, with D uncertain. Per the germline V gene, CDR1 is SGHVS and CDR2 is FQNEAQ. The ends were cut back, 1 base at V and 7 bases at J, with 2 bases in the middle. This CDR3 has 11 amino acids. Here the CDR3 DNA reads TGTGCCAGCAGCTTAGGGAATGAGCAGTTCTTC. This codes for CASSLGNEQFF.

The chain joins TRBV27 to TRBJ2-5, with D possibly TRBD2 on 6 matching bases. This CDR3 is 17 amino acids long. Between the trimmed V and J ends, which lost 5 bases and 5 bases, there was a span of 24 bases. Germline V gives CDR1 MNHEY, CDR2 SMNVEV (reference sequence). The CDR3 region is CASSTTRLTGVYETQYF. The DNA of the CDR3 is TGTGCCAGCAGTACGACTAGACTAACGGGAGTCTACGAGACCCAGTACTTC.

This clonotype was counted only a few times. This chain connects TRBV29-1 to TRBJ2-7, with D perhaps TRBD1 or TRBD2 (6 bases each). Germline V lookup: CDR1 SQVTM, CDR2 ANQGSEA. Deletions cut 2 bases from V and 3 bases from J, with 14 bases between. This CDR3 is 14 amino acids long. CDR3 coding DNA: TGCAGCGTTGAATTGGGGGGCCAACTCTACGAGCAGTACTTC. This sequence encodes CSVELGGQLYEQYF.

The chain carries TRBV12-3 or TRBV12-4 and TRBJ2-1; weak D call: TRBD2 (6 bases). Trimming took off 4 bases at V and 2 bases at J, with 12 bases between the two ends. The CDR3 extends over 15 amino acids. The CDR3: CASSSSVETYNEQFF. DNA for the CDR3: TGTGCCAGCAGTTCTAGCGTTGAGACCTACAATGAGCAGTTCTTC.

This clonotype was recorded many times. J is TRBJ2-3 and V is TRBV12-3 or TRBV12-4, with 9 bases that match TRBD1. The J segment lost 11 bases and the V segment lost 5 bases, leaving 5 bases of the junction unmatched. The CDR3 totals 12 residues. CDR3 sequence (DNA): TGTGCCAGCAGTCCGGGACAGGGATGGCAGTATTTT. Its translation: CASSPGQGWQYF.

The chain uses TRBV4-1 and TRBJ2-1; possibly TRBD2 for D (5 bases). Trimming shortened V by 7 bases and J by 6 bases, and 16 bases separated the two germline ends. The CDR3 runs 14 residues. CDR1 MGHRA and CDR2 YSYEKL come from the germline V gene. CDR3 sequence (DNA): TGCGCCAGCATTCTTAGTGGGAGAAGCAATGAGCAGTTCTTC. Translated, it gives CASILSGRSNEQFF.

A note on this clonotype: One end of the junction is discordant with germline, which a read error may explain. The V call is TRBV6-1, the J call TRBJ2-3; D gene unclear. The CDR3 contains 13 residues. Germline loops: CDR1 MNHNS, CDR2 SASEGT. This CDR3 reads CASKTAGVDTKYF. The CDR3, as DNA: TGTGCCAGCAAGACGGCTGGAGTTGATACGAAGTATTTT.

This clonotype was detected many times. The chain combines TRBV12-3 or TRBV12-4 with TRBJ2-5; D is perhaps TRBD1 (5 bases). The V gene lost 2 bases and the J gene lost 2 bases, with 6 bases spanning the gap. The CDR3 consists of 13 residues. CDR3: CASSLKGQETQYF. The CDR3 nucleotides read TGTGCCAGCAGTTTAAAGGGGCAAGAGACCCAGTACTTC.

This clonotype was found many times. This chain links TRBV6-1 with TRBJ1-2, with D hard to call. Trimming left V 6 bases short and J 5 bases short, with 13 bases between. CDR3 length equals 13 residues. The V gene's germline CDR1 is MNHNS and CDR2 SASEGT. CDR3 residues: CASRPDTAYGYTF. The DNA of the CDR3 is TGTGCCAGCAGACCCGACACGGCTTATGGCTACACCTTC.

The chain is built from TRBV19 and TRBJ2-6; no firm D call. Germline CDR1 is LNHDA and CDR2 is SQIVND (reference sequence). The CDR3 contains 16 residues. Trimming took off 3 bases at V and 0 bases at J, with 9 bases between the two ends. CDR3 in DNA: TGTGCCAGTAGTATTTCACATTCCTCTGGGGCCAACGTCCTGACTTTC. Translation gives CASSISHSSGANVLTF.

This clonotype has a count of ten or more. The chain is built from TRBV7-6 and TRBJ2-1; 10 bases align to TRBD2. The CDR3 spans 17 residues. Per the germline V gene, CDR1 is SGHVS and CDR2 is FNYEAQ. Germline trimming cut 4 bases from V and 2 bases from J; bases unmatched to any gene: 8. CDR3 coding DNA: TGTGCCAGCAGCTCCCGACTAGCGGGCCAGACCTACAATGAGCAGTTCTTC. This gives the protein CASSSRLAGQTYNEQFF.

Note on this clonotype: This may come from a read error, since a much larger clone is one base off. The chain uses TRBV4-2 and TRBJ1-2, with 7 bases identical to TRBD1. From germline, CDR1 is LGHNA and CDR2 YNFKEQ. The CDR3 has 13 residues. The DNA for the CDR3 is TGTGCCAGCAGCCGCGCAGGGGGGGATGGCCACACCTTC. This encodes CASSRAGGDGHTF.

This clonotype was recorded a few times. One end of the junction does not line up with germline, which may come from a read error. This sequence joins TRBV7-2 and TRBJ2-1, with D possibly being TRBD1 or TRBD2 (6 bases each). This CDR3 is 15 amino acids long. Germline assignment: CDR1 SGHTA and CDR2 FQGNSA. In nucleotides, the CDR3 is TGTGCCAGCAGCTTAGGGTGGGCAGGGGAGGATGAGCGGTTCTTC. It codes for CASSLGWAGEDERFF. The variable domain in full, with the rest retrieved from reference TRBV7-2 and TRBJ2-1, is GAGVSQSPSNKVTEKGKDVELRCDPISGHTALYWYRQSLGQGLEFLIYFQGNSAPDKSGLPSDRFSAERTGGSVSTLTIQRTQQEDSAVYLCASSLGWAGEDERFFGPGTRLTVL.

The DNA of the CDR3 is TGCGCCAGCAGCACACCTTCGGTCTACGAGCAGTACTTC. This gives the protein CASSTPSVYEQYF. V and J are TRBV4-3 and TRBJ2-7; D remains ambiguous. From germline, CDR1 is LGHNA and CDR2 YSLEER. The CDR3 consists of 13 residues. V was trimmed by 5 bases and J by 3 bases, leaving 11 bases between them.

At least ten counts were recorded for this clonotype. The genes are TRBV4-2 and TRBJ2-3, with 7 bases identical to TRBD2. CDR3 length equals 17 residues. The V and J ends lost 3 bases and 5 bases, in that order; junction bases with no gene match: 14. CDR1 and CDR2 from the germline V gene are LGHNA and YNFKEQ. The CDR3 spells CASSHSPTGGSLDTQYF. CDR3 nucleotides: TGTGCCAGCAGCCACTCCCCCACTGGCGGGAGCTTAGATACGCAGTATTTT.

This clonotype was detected only once. Mismatch with germline at one junction end may stem from a read error. This rearrangement joins TRBV19 to TRBJ2-7, with a possible D match to TRBD2 (6 bases). Germline V gene sequence: CDR1 LNHDA, CDR2 SQIVND (reference sequence). This CDR3 has 15 amino acids. Here the CDR3 reads CTSSKGLEGSYEQYF. The CDR3, as DNA: TGTACCAGTAGTAAGGGACTTGAAGGCTCCTACGAGCAGTACTTC.

On this clonotype: This may arise from a read error, as a much more abundant clone is one base away. This rearrangement joins TRBV25-1 to TRBJ2-2; perhaps TRBD2 as D (6 bases). The germline V gene encodes CDR1 MGHDK and CDR2 SYGVNS. CDR3 length equals 14 residues. Trimming pared 3 bases from V and 2 bases from J, leaving 7 bases between. CDR3 protein: CASSDAGNTGELFF. CDR3 nucleotide sequence: TGTGCCAGCAGTGATGCGGGAAACACCGGGGAGCTGTTTTTT. Full variable domain (remainder filled in from reference TRBV25-1 and TRBJ2-2): EADIYQTPRYLVIGTGKKITLECSQTMGHDKMYWYQQDPGMELHLIHYSYGVNSTEKGDLSSESTVSRIRTEHFPLTLESARPSHTSQYLCASSDAGNTGELFFGEGSRLTVL.

This clonotype was seen a few times. The chain is built from TRBV18 and TRBJ1-1, with unresolved D. CDR1 and CDR2 from the germline V gene are KGHSH and LQKENI. With 2 bases removed from V and 0 bases from J, the gap between germline ends came to 4 bases. The CDR3 is 13 residues long. DNA of the CDR3: TGTGCCAGCTCACCAGCTTTGAACACTGAAGCTTTCTTT. This gives the protein CASSPALNTEAFF.

Concerning this clonotype: A single base separates this from a much larger clone, so it may be a read error. V and J are TRBV12-3 or TRBV12-4 and TRBJ2-3; D gene ambiguous. The CDR3 is 14 amino acids. V was pared by 11 bases and J by 0 bases, with 15 bases between. CDR3 in amino acids: CAGKVAQSTDTQYF. The DNA for the CDR3 is TGTGCCGGTAAAGTGGCACAAAGCACAGATACGCAGTATTTT.

The V and J genes are TRBV6-1 and TRBJ1-1, with D uncertain. Germline-derived CDR1 and CDR2 are MNHNS and SASEGT. Trimming stripped 5 bases from V and 11 bases from J, with 21 bases between. This CDR3 is 14 amino acids long. The CDR3 loop reads CASSFGEFGTAAFF. The CDR3 DNA follows: TGTGCCAGCAGTTTCGGTGAGTTTGGCACTGCCGCTTTCTTT.

The gene calls are TRBV11-2 and TRBJ2-3; TRBD1 aligns across 8 bases. Germline V lookup: CDR1 SGHAT, CDR2 FQNNGV. With V trimmed by 1 base and J by 6 bases, 6 bases remained unmatched. This CDR3 has 15 residues. The CDR3 region is CASSLVRTGRDTQYF. In DNA form, the CDR3 reads TGTGCCAGCAGCTTAGTTAGGACAGGGAGGGATACGCAGTATTTT.